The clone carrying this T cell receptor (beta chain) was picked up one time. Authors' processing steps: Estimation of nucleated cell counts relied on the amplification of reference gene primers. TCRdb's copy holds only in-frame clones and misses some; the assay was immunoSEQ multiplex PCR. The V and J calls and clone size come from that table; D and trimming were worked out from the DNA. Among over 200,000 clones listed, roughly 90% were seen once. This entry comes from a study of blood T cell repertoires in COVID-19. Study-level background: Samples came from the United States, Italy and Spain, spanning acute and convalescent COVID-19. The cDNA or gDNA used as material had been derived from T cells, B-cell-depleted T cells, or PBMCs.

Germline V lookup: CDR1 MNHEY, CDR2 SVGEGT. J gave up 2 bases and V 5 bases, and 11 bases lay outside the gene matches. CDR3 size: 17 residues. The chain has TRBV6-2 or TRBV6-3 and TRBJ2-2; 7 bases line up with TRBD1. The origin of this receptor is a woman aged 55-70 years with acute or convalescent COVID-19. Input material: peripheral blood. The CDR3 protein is CASSRTGPLFNTGELFF. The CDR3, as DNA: TGTGCCAGCAGTCGGACAGGTCCCCTCTTTAACACCGGGGAGCTGTTTTTT.